Listed here are 24 T cell receptor beta chains from one sample, sequenced in a study of human T cells and chemical hapten exposure. TCRdb re-called the RACE reads with MiXCR, one entry per CDR3 protein. The sample contains about 350,000 distinct CDR3 sequences, about 5% of which appear only once. Time point noted: pre-sensitization, week 0. As for treatment: therapeutic diphenylcyclopropenone sensitization with weekly scalp DPC. Sequenced here: whole blood, sampled in connection with sensitization to the hapten diphenylcyclopropenone (DPC). These TCRs come from a woman younger than 35 with alopecia areata. Some clones in this sample may be carry-over from other donors' samples.

Many counts were recorded for this clonotype. The chain recombines TRBV7-9 with TRBJ1-6, with 7 bases matching TRBD1. V shed 6 bases, J shed 6 bases, and the junction held 5 bases outside the gene matches. Germline CDR1 reads SEHNR; CDR2 reads FQNEAQ (reference sequence). This CDR3 region has 14 residues. CDR3: CASRETGSNSPLHF. CDR3 DNA: TGTGCCAGCAGGGAGACAGGGAGTAATTCACCCCTCCACTTT.

In this sample, this clonotype turned up many times. V and J are TRBV6-6 and TRBJ2-2; 8 positions match TRBD1. The germline V gene has CDR1 MNHNY and CDR2 SVGAGI (reference sequence). V dropped 5 bases and J dropped 7; count of bases not matched to a gene: 3. CDR3 length: 13 amino acids. CDR3 DNA sequence: TGTGCCAGCAGTGACAGGGGTCACGGGGAGCTGTTTTTT. Translation: CASSDRGHGELFF.

This clonotype was observed a few times. The CDR3 protein is CASSLVSYTRARGVNTEAFF. CDR3 nucleotide sequence: TGTGCCAGCAGCTTAGTGTCATACACCCGGGCCCGAGGGGTCAACACTGAAGCTTTCTTT. The genes are TRBV7-9 and TRBJ1-1; weak D call: TRBD1 (5 bases). Germline CDR1 is SEHNR and CDR2 is FQNEAQ (reference sequence). Trimming shortened V by 1 base and J by 2 bases, and 26 bases separated the two germline ends. The length of the CDR3 is 20 residues.

In its sample, this clonotype was seen many times. Sequence at one end of the junction differs from germline and may be a read error. This chain's CDR3 is CSARSPGGRF. In DNA, the CDR3 is TGCAGTGCTAGATCCCCAGGGGGCCGTTTT. The chain has TRBV20-1 and TRBJ1-1; 8 nucleotides align to TRBD1. The CDR3 extends over 10 amino acids. The germline V gene has CDR1 DFQATT and CDR2 SNEGSKA (reference sequence).

This clonotype was seen a handful of times. The J gene is TRBJ2-1, the V gene TRBV20-1; 7 bases line up with TRBD2. With 5 bases clipped from V and 3 bases from J, the junction kept 7 bases outside the gene matches. The CDR3 extends over 14 amino acids. CDR1 is DFQATT and CDR2 is SNEGSKA in the germline V gene (reference sequence). CDR3 DNA: TGCAGTGCTGTCAGCGGGACTAACTACAATGAGCAGTTCTTC. It yields the protein CSAVSGTNYNEQFF.

The chain has TRBV29-1 and TRBJ2-7, with D possibly matching TRBD2 (5 bases). CDR3 length: 11 amino acids. The germline V gene encodes CDR1 SQVTM and CDR2 ANQGSEA. Trimming removed 7 bases from V and 3 bases from J, with 10 bases in between. The CDR3 nucleotides read TGCAGCGGTGTTCGGGGCTACGAGCAGTACTTC. Protein sequence: CSGVRGYEQYF.

At least ten counts were recorded for this clonotype. The chain has TRBV28 and TRBJ1-4; no clear D. V was pared by 6 bases and J by 4 bases, with 12 bases between. CDR1 is MDHEN, CDR2 SYDVKM, per germline. This CDR3 spans 14 amino acids. CDR3 nucleotide sequence: TGTGCCAGCAGCCCTGACGGAATTAATGAAAAACTGTTTTTT. Translating it yields CASSPDGINEKLFF. Full variable domain (missing parts from reference TRBV28 and TRBJ1-4): DVKVTQSSRYLVKRTGEKVFLECVQDMDHENMFWYRQDPGLGLRLIYFSYDVKMKEKGDIPEGYSVSREKKERFSLILESASTNQTSMYLCASSPDGINEKLFFGSGTQLSVL.

The CDR3, as DNA: TGCGCCAGCAGGCGTACCGGGGCTGACAATGAGCAGTTCTTC. This translates into CASRRTGADNEQFF. The V and J genes are TRBV4-1 and TRBJ2-1; perhaps D is TRBD1 or TRBD2 (5 bases each). The germline V and J ends were trimmed by 6 bases and 5 bases, with 14 bases remaining between them. Germline CDR1 and CDR2: MGHRA and YSYEKL. The CDR3 loop spans 14 amino acids.

This clonotype was seen many times. The chain recombines TRBV28 with TRBJ2-3, with D possibly matching TRBD2 (6 bases). The germline V gene has CDR1 MDHEN and CDR2 SYDVKM. The CDR3 covers 17 residues. The V end was cut by 2 bases, the J end by 6 bases, with 21 bases between. The CDR3 DNA sequence: TGTGCCAGCAGTTTACCGCTGCGGCGGATCAGCGGGGATACGCAGTATTTT. Its translation is CASSLPLRRISGDTQYF.

V usage is TRBV29-1 and J usage is TRBJ1-1; 8 bases line up with TRBD1. Germline trimming cut 4 bases from V and 5 bases from J; bases unmatched to any gene: 9. The length of the CDR3 is 14 residues. Germline CDR1 SQVTM, CDR2 ANQGSEA. CDR3 DNA: TGCAGCGTTGGGGGTGACAGGGGACGAACTGAAGCTTTCTTT. Amino acid sequence: CSVGGDRGRTEAFF. Filled out from reference TRBV29-1 and TRBJ1-1, the complete variable domain reads SAVISQKPSRDICQRGTSLTIQCQVDSQVTMMFWYRQQPGQSLTLIATANQGSEATYESGFVIDKFPISRPNLTFSTLTVSNMSPEDSSIYLCSVGGDRGRTEAFFGQGTRLTVV.

The chain has TRBV20-1 and TRBJ1-1; D call uncertain. V dropped 0 bases and J dropped 0 bases, with 8 bases sitting between them. CDR1 is DFQATT and CDR2 is SNEGSKA in the germline V gene (reference sequence). This CDR3 is 14 amino acids long. CDR3 bases: TGCAGTGCTAGAGATACGACTTTGAACACTGAAGCTTTCTTT. This codes for CSARDTTLNTEAFF.

This chain links TRBV15 with TRBJ2-1, with D possibly matching TRBD1 (6 bases). Trimming removed 3 bases from V and 5 bases from J, with 11 bases in between. Germline-derived CDR1 and CDR2 are LNHNV and YYDKDF (reference sequence). This CDR3 region has 14 residues. CDR3 DNA sequence: TGTGCCACCAGCAGTAGACAGGTTGACAATGAGCAGTTCTTC. It codes for CATSSRQVDNEQFF.

A few counts support this clonotype. V and J are TRBV18 and TRBJ1-4; unclear D gene. The CDR3 consists of 14 residues. Trimming cost V 0 bases and J 4 bases, with 6 bases left between them. Looked up from germline, CDR1 is KGHSH and CDR2 is LQKENI. The CDR3 sequence is CASSPPRGNEKLFF. In DNA form, the CDR3 reads TGTGCCAGCTCACCACCCCGTGGTAATGAAAAACTGTTTTTT.

Many counts were recorded for this clonotype. This chain connects TRBV7-2 to TRBJ1-2, with a weak D call TRBD1 (5 bases). The length of the CDR3 is 14 residues. Germline-derived CDR1 and CDR2 are SGHTA and FQGNSA. V lost 4 bases to trimming and J lost 3 bases, with 12 bases between them. CDR3 sequence (DNA): TGTGCCAGCAGCTCCCATCGACAGCACTATGGCTACACCTTC. Residues: CASSSHRQHYGYTF.

The sample holds a few counts of this clonotype. The J gene is TRBJ2-3, the V gene TRBV7-2; a possible D gene is TRBD1 (7 bases). V lost 5 bases to trimming and J lost 3 bases, with 24 bases between them. The CDR3 runs to 18 residues. Germline V lookup: CDR1 SGHTA, CDR2 FQGNSA. As DNA, the CDR3 is TGTGCCAGCAGCGCGACAGGGTGGACTACCACTAGGACAGATACGCAGTATTTT. Translating it yields CASSATGWTTTRTDTQYF.

The chain is built from TRBV5-4 and TRBJ2-3, with 9 positions matching TRBD2. CDR1 SGHNT and CDR2 YYREEE come from the germline V gene (reference sequence). After removal of 4 bases from V and 3 bases from J, the junction contained 6 bases not matched to a gene. The CDR3 covers 15 residues. CDR3 in DNA: TGTGCCAGCAGCCCCGGGACTAGCTTTACAGATACGCAGTATTTT. Its translation: CASSPGTSFTDTQYF. Using reference TRBV5-4 and TRBJ2-3 for the parts outside the CDR3, the full variable domain is ETGVTQSPTHLIKTRGQQVTLRCSSQSGHNTVSWYQQALGQGPQFIFQYYREEENGRGNFPPRFSGLQFPNYSSELNVNALELDDSALYLCASSPGTSFTDTQYFGPGTRLTVL.

DNA of the CDR3: TGTGCCAGCAGTTACGGCAGGTTCGGCTACGAGCAGTACTTC. This encodes CASSYGRFGYEQYF. The rearrangement joins TRBV6-5 to TRBJ2-7; D is ambiguous. V lost 2 bases to trimming and J lost 3 bases, with 11 bases between them. CDR3 length equals 14 residues. The germline gives CDR1 MNHEY, CDR2 SVGAGI.

The J gene is TRBJ2-3, the V gene TRBV6-5; 13 nucleotides match TRBD2. Germline trimming cut 4 bases from V and 7 bases from J; bases unmatched to any gene: 8. There are 16 residues in the CDR3. The germline CDR1 and CDR2 sequences are MNHEY and SVGAGI. The CDR3 DNA follows: TGTGCCAGCAGTTCTCCCGGACTAGCGGGGGCGTATACGCAGTATTTT. Translating gives CASSSPGLAGAYTQYF.

This clonotype has just a few counts. The rearrangement joins TRBV27 to TRBJ1-6; D not resolved. The CDR3 covers 16 residues. V was pared by 4 bases and J by 0 bases, with 10 bases between. In germline, CDR1 is MNHEY, CDR2 SMNVEV (reference sequence). CDR3 DNA sequence: TGTGCCAGCAGTTCTCGGACTGGCTCCTATAATTCACCCCTCCACTTT. The encoded protein is CASSSRTGSYNSPLHF.

The chain links TRBV12-5 to TRBJ2-7, with D possibly TRBD2 on 5 matching bases. Trimming removed 5 bases from V and 1 base from J, with 6 bases in between. Germline assignment: CDR1 LGHNT and CDR2 FRNRAP. The CDR3 runs to 12 residues. Written as DNA, the CDR3 is TGTGCTAGTGGTCGGGGATCCTACGAGCAGTACTTC. This translates into CASGRGSYEQYF.

This clonotype occurred many times. The gene calls are TRBV28 and TRBJ2-3; weak D call: TRBD1 (6 bases). Trimming left V 6 bases short and J 3 bases short, with 19 bases between. Germline V gives CDR1 MDHEN, CDR2 SYDVKM. This CDR3 comprises 16 residues. For the CDR3, the DNA is TGTGCCAGCAGCTCTAGTACAGGGTTGGAGACAGATACGCAGTATTTT. It translates to CASSSSTGLETDTQYF.

The chain uses TRBV6-2 or TRBV6-3 and TRBJ2-6; a weak D match, TRBD1 (5 bases). CDR1 is MNHEY and CDR2 is SVGEGT in the germline V gene. The CDR3 length is 16 residues. V was pared by 2 bases and J by 0 bases, with 8 bases between. The CDR3 coding sequence is TGTGCCAGCAGTTACACCAGGGCCTCTGGGGCCAACGTCCTGACTTTC. It specifies CASSYTRASGANVLTF.

This clonotype showed up just a few times. The chain recombines TRBV25-1 with TRBJ1-3; D is possibly TRBD1 (5 bases). V lost 1 base and J 0 bases, leaving 13 bases between the germline ends. Germline CDR1 MGHDK, CDR2 SYGVNS. The CDR3 is 17 residues long. The CDR3 DNA sequence: TGTGCCAGCAGTGAATCCACAGGCCGCAGCTCTGGAAACACCATATATTTT. This translates into CASSESTGRSSGNTIYF.

The rearrangement uses TRBV10-3 and TRBJ1-2; D not resolved. The CDR3 is made up of 14 amino acids. V was trimmed by 10 bases and J by 8 bases, leaving 23 bases between them. The germline V gene has CDR1 ENHRY and CDR2 SYGVKD. Here the CDR3 reads CATNQPVGEGGYTF. The CDR3 region has the DNA TGTGCCACCAACCAGCCCGTTGGTGAAGGGGGCTACACCTTC.